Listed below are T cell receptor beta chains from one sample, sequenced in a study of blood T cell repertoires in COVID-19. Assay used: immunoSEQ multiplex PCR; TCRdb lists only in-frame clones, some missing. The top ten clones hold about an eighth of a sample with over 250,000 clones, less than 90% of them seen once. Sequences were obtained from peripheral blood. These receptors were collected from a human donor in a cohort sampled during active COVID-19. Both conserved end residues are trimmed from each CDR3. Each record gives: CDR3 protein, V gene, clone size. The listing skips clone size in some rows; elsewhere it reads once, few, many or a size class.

cdr3_aa: ATSDPGTVNRQF
v_call: TRBV24-1
clone_size: few

cdr3_aa: ASSPPVNEQF
v_call: TRBV7-8
clone_size: .

cdr3_aa: ASSPGGWNTGELF
v_call: TRBV5-1
clone_size: once

cdr3_aa: ASSLETGASPLH
v_call: TRBV5-4
clone_size: .

cdr3_aa: ASRTGTSGSHEQF
v_call: TRBV27
clone_size: .

cdr3_aa: ASSGAGGELF
v_call: TRBV4-3
clone_size: .

cdr3_aa: ASSSLGGVDEQY
v_call: TRBV7-9
clone_size: .

cdr3_aa: ASSQKTTSTPNNEQF
v_call: TRBV27
clone_size: once

cdr3_aa: ASSVRRQGTIYNEQF
v_call: TRBV6-1
clone_size: .

cdr3_aa: TGLTGPF
v_call: TRBV3-1/TRBV3-2
clone_size: .

cdr3_aa: ASSFMGLNGETQY
v_call: TRBV7-9
clone_size: .

cdr3_aa: ASSGGTFLGYEQF
v_call: TRBV3-1/TRBV3-2
clone_size: few

cdr3_aa: ASTGALGYT
v_call: TRBV7-9
clone_size: .

cdr3_aa: SASRLADYTGELF
v_call: TRBV20-1
clone_size: .

cdr3_aa: ATLSGAGGLRAEQY
v_call: TRBV27
clone_size: few

cdr3_aa: ASSRRIEGEQY
v_call: TRBV5-6
clone_size: .

cdr3_aa: ASSKLAGDLEQY
v_call: TRBV27
clone_size: .

cdr3_aa: ASSLRGPAGDEQF
v_call: TRBV7-9
clone_size: .

cdr3_aa: ASSTGSGNTDTQY
v_call: TRBV18
clone_size: .